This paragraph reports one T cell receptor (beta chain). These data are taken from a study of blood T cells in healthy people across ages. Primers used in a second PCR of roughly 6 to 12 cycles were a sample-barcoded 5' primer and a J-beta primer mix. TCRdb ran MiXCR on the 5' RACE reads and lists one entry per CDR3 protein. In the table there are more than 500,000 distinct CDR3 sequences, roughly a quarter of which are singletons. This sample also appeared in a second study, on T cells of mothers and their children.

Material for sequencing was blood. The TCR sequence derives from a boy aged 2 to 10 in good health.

The CDR3 nucleotides are TGTGCCAGCAGCCAAGATCGAGGACTAGCGGGGGGTCTAGAGACCCAGTACTTC. Residues: CASSQDRGLAGGLETQYF. The rearrangement uses TRBV3-1 and TRBJ2-5; 14 bases fit TRBD2. The V segment lost 0 bases and the J segment 4 bases; nucleotides outside the gene matches: 7. Germline CDR1 and CDR2: LGHDT and YNNKEL (reference sequence). The CDR3 length is 18 residues.